This T cell receptor beta chain was sequenced during a study of patients and donors after allogeneic stem cell transplantation. TCRdb recomputed calls from the RT-PCR reads with MiXCR, one row per CDR3 protein. Here the sample spans approximately 170,000 distinct CDR3 sequences, approximately 24% being singletons. CDR3 size: 16 residues. J was trimmed by 5 bases and V by 6 bases; bases with no gene match: 14. The V gene's germline CDR1 is SQVTM and CDR2 ANQGSEA. The sequenced material came from blood, either unsorted or a sorted T cell fraction (not recorded which). The sequence derives from a human donor who was either an allogeneic HSCT recipient or a stem cell or donor lymphocyte infusion donor (not recorded which). It is not recorded whose cells these are; they may come from a transplant donor. The rearrangement joins TRBV29-1 to TRBJ2-1; 9 bases align to TRBD2. The CDR3 sequence is CSVTIGGRALNNEQFF. Here the CDR3 DNA reads TGCAGCGTAACCATCGGCGGGAGGGCCTTGAACAATGAGCAGTTCTTC.